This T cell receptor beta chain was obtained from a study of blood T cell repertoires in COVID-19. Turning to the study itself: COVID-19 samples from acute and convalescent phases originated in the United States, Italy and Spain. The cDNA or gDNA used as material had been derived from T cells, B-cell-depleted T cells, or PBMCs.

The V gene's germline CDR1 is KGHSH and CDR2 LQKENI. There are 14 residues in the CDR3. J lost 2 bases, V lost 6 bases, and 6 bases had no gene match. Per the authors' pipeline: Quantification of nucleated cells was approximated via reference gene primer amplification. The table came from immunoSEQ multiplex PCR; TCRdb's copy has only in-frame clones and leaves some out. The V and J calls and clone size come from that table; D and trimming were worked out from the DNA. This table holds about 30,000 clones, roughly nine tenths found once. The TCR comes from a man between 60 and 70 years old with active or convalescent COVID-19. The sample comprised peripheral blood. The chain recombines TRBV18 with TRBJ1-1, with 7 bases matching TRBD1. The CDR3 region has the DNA TGTGCCAGCTCGGCGGGACAGACTAACACTGAAGCTTTCTTT. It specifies CASSAGQTNTEAFF.